This T cell receptor (beta chain) was identified in a study of follicular helper T cells after annual influenza vaccination. CDR1 and CDR2 (germline): SGDLS, YYNGEE. The CDR3 sequence is 16 residues long. V lost 4 bases to trimming and J lost 5 bases; unmatched junction nucleotides: 11. Blood volume per time point ranged from about 40 to 110 mL. A note on this clone: Its target is unknown.

This table comes from immunoSEQ multiplex PCR, and its TCRdb copy is limited to in-frame clones, with some not included. The table includes more than 10,000 clones, over 75% detected once. Study-wide results and caveats: Day 7 ICOS+CD38+ clones later appeared mostly in ICOS-CD38- cTfh. Each annual vaccination recalled recurring oligoclonal ICOS+CD38+ cTfh clonotypes. ICOS+CD38+ cTfh clonality tracked population frequency, and its change tracked circulating plasmablast change.

The chain employs TRBV9 and TRBJ2-2, with TRBD1 matching over 7 bases. The clonotype originates from an adult who received the influenza vaccine. The specimen comprised CXCR5- memory CD4+ T cells sorted from blood, sampled 6 weeks after influenza vaccination. The CDR3, as DNA: TGTGCCAGCAGCCCCGACCAGACAGGGAGAACCGGGGAGCTGTTTTTT. Translation gives CASSPDQTGRTGELFF.